A selection of T cell receptor beta chains follows, all from one sample in a study of cytomegalovirus exposure and HLA in healthy donors. Assay: immunoSEQ multiplex PCR; the TCRdb copy retains only in-frame clones and omits some. The sample records 100,000 to 150,000 clones, roughly 88% being singletons. The specimen sequenced was PBMCs. The source of these receptors is a man between 50 and 59 years old in good health and CMV-seronegative. The CDR3 runs from the conserved cysteine through the conserved F or W. The D gene is left open where the match is weak. Rows may omit the clone size; those that give it use once, few, many or a size class.

TRBV12-2	NA	TRBJ2-1	NA	TGTGCAAGTCGCTCGGCCGGAGCGGGGGGCCTCCTCTCACCCTACAATGAGCAGTTCTTC	CASRSAGAGGLLSPYNEQFF
TRBV9	NA	TRBJ1-1	NA	TGTGCCAGCAGCGTAGACAGGGACACTGAAGCTTTCTTT	CASSVDRDTEAFF
TRBV2	NA	TRBJ1-5	NA	TGTGCCAGCAGTGTTGGCACAAATCAGCCCCAGCATTTT	CASSVGTNQPQHF
TRBV30	TRBD1	TRBJ1-2	NA	TGTGCCTGGACCGGACAGGAGGCCTTTCGGGGCTACACCTTC	CAWTGQEAFRGYTF
TRBV5-1	NA	TRBJ1-2	NA	TGCGCCAGCAGCTTGGACCCCACGGGGGGCTACACCTTC	CASSLDPTGGYTF
TRBV4-2	TRBD2	TRBJ2-7	NA	TGTGCCAGCAGCCAAGAGTTTGGTACTAGCGGGAGCTACGAGCAGTACTTC	CASSQEFGTSGSYEQYF
TRBV2	TRBD1	TRBJ2-7	once	TGTGCCAGCAGGGACAGGGACTACGAGCAGTACTTC	CASRDRDYEQYF
TRBV19	TRBD1	TRBJ1-6	NA	TGTGCCACTACTACTGGGTGGCAGGGGGACTCACCCCTCCACTTT	CATTTGWQGDSPLHF
TRBV15	NA	TRBJ1-1	NA	TGTGCCACCAGCAGAGACAGGGCATCCGGTGGAGCTTTCTTT	CATSRDRASGGAFF
TRBV9	NA	TRBJ2-3	NA	TGTGCCAGCAGCTCCTCCGGGACCGACGGGAGAGATACGCAGTATTTT	CASSSSGTDGRDTQYF
TRBV12-5	NA	TRBJ1-2	NA	TGTGCTAGTGGTTTAGGGGTTGGCTACACCTTC	CASGLGVGYTF
TRBV6-6	TRBD1	TRBJ1-2	NA	TGTGCCAGCAGTTCCCGGGACAGGGAGGGTGGCTACACCTTC	CASSSRDREGGYTF
TRBV9	NA	TRBJ1-4	NA	TGTGCCAGCAGCCCACATTCTAATGAAAAACTGTTTTTT	CASSPHSNEKLFF
TRBV19	TRBD1	TRBJ2-2	NA	TGTGCCAGTAGTGTCCAAGGGGGCGGCGGGGAGCTGTTTTTT	CASSVQGGGGELFF
TRBV30	TRBD2	TRBJ2-1	NA	TGTGCCTGGAGCTGGACTAGCGGGAATGAGCAGTTCTTC	CAWSWTSGNEQFF
TRBV4-3	TRBD2	TRBJ2-5	once	TGCGCCAGCAGCCGACAATGGGGGGGTCTAGCGGGAGGAGAGACCCAGTACTTC	CASSRQWGGLAGGETQYF
TRBV7-2	NA	TRBJ1-2	NA	TGTGCCAGCAGCCCGCAGGCACTCAACTATGGCTACACCTTC	CASSPQALNYGYTF
TRBV5-4	NA	TRBJ1-1	NA	TGTGCCAGCAGCTTTTTAGGGGGCACTGAAGCTTTCTTT	CASSFLGGTEAFF
TRBV6-5	NA	TRBJ1-2	NA	TGTGCCAGCAGTTACTCTTTGGGCAGCAACTATGGCTACACCTTC	CASSYSLGSNYGYTF
TRBV2	TRBD1	TRBJ1-4	few	TGTGCCAGCAGTGAATGGACAGGGTTTGAAAAACTGTTTTTT	CASSEWTGFEKLFF
TRBV5-5	NA	TRBJ2-7	few	TGTGCCAGCAGCCAGACAGTCTTCTCCTACGAGCAGTACTTC	CASSQTVFSYEQYF
TRBV5-8	TRBD1	TRBJ2-5	NA	TGTGCCAGCAGCTTGGGACAGGGCCTCCAAGAGACCCAGTACTTC	CASSLGQGLQETQYF
TRBV19	NA	TRBJ1-2	NA	TGTGCCAGTAGCCACCGGGGACTCCCATCTTATGGCTACACCTTC	CASSHRGLPSYGYTF
TRBV11-2	NA	TRBJ1-1	NA	TGTGCCAGCAGCTTCCGGACAGCCACTGAAGCTTTCTTT	CASSFRTATEAFF
TRBV5-1	TRBD1	TRBJ1-1	NA	TGCGCCAGCACCAGGACAGGAATGAACACTGAAGCTTTCTTT	CASTRTGMNTEAFF
TRBV27	TRBD2	TRBJ2-1	few	TGTGCCAGCAGCATAGCGGGGGGGCCCTACAATGAGCAGTTCTTC	CASSIAGGPYNEQFF
TRBV7-9	NA	TRBJ2-2	NA	TGTGCCAGCAGCTTAGTCATTTCCGGGGGGGAGCTGTTTTTT	CASSLVISGGELFF
TRBV11-2	NA	TRBJ2-3	NA	TGTGCCAGCAGCTTAGCTCAAGCGGCCACAGATACGCAGTATTTT	CASSLAQAATDTQYF
TRBV2	TRBD1	TRBJ1-1	NA	TGTGCCAGCAGCAAACAGGGGGCGGAAACTGAAGCTTTCTTT	CASSKQGAETEAFF
TRBV9	NA	TRBJ1-4	NA	TGTGCCAGCGGTGGGGGGGCGAGGGAAAAACTGTTTTTT	CASGGGAREKLFF
TRBV19	TRBD1	TRBJ1-2	NA	TGTGCCAGTAGTATTAGGGACAGGGGCTATGGCTACACCTTC	CASSIRDRGYGYTF
TRBV7-6	TRBD1	TRBJ2-7	NA	TGTGCCAGCAGCTTAGCGCAGGGGGCAACCTACGAGCAGTACTTC	CASSLAQGATYEQYF
TRBV5-1	TRBD1	TRBJ2-2	NA	TGCGCCAGCAGCCTCATATACCGGGACAGGGTGAAAACCGGGGAGCTGTTTTTT	CASSLIYRDRVKTGELFF
TRBV5-1	NA	TRBJ1-2	NA	TGCGCCAGCAGCTTGGCCTTGGACATCTCAGGCGGCTACACCTTC	CASSLALDISGGYTF
TRBV28	NA	TRBJ2-7	NA	TGTGCCAGCAGAACCGGGACACAAAGCTCCTACGAGCAGTACTTC	CASRTGTQSSYEQYF
TRBV10-3	TRBD1	TRBJ1-5	NA	TGTGCCATCAGTCCCGACAGGGGAGGAAATCAGCCCCAGCATTTT	CAISPDRGGNQPQHF
TRBV6-5	NA	TRBJ2-1	once	TGTGCCAGCACCGCTTCGGGACTGAGCAATGAGCAGTTCTTC	CASTASGLSNEQFF
TRBV7-2	NA	TRBJ1-5	NA	TGTGCCAGCAGCCCCGGGTGGGGCAGGGCGAACAGTCAGCCCCAGCATTTT	CASSPGWGRANSQPQHF
TRBV5-6	TRBD2	TRBJ2-1	few	TGTGCCAGCAGTTCATCACCGGGACTAGCCGACCATGAGCAGTTCTTC	CASSSSPGLADHEQFF
TRBV19	NA	TRBJ1-3	NA	TGTGCCAGTAGCCCAGCGGGTAGCTCTGGAAACACCATATATTTT	CASSPAGSSGNTIYF
TRBV21-1	NA	TRBJ2-7	NA	TGTGCCAGCAGCACGGGACACTCCTACGAGCAGTACTTC	CASSTGHSYEQYF
TRBV10-2	TRBD2	TRBJ2-1	once	TGCGCCAGCAGAGGGGGACTAGCGGGAGATGAGCAGTTCTTC	CASRGGLAGDEQFF
TRBV5-1	NA	TRBJ1-4	NA	TGCGCCAGCAGCTTACAGGATGATGAAAAACTGTTTTTT	CASSLQDDEKLFF
TRBV4-3	TRBD1	TRBJ2-2	NA	TGCGCCAGCAGCCAAGATATGGGACAGGGTGTCACCGGGGAGCTGTTTTTT	CASSQDMGQGVTGELFF
TRBV15	TRBD1	TRBJ2-7	NA	TGTGCCACCAGCAGAGATCTCAGGGGGCTGAAACCCTACGAGCAGTACTTC	CATSRDLRGLKPYEQYF
TRBV18	NA	TRBJ2-3	NA	TGTGCCAGCTCACCACCCCTCCCCGGCCCGGTGGAGGGTACGCAGTATTTT	CASSPPLPGPVEGTQYF
TRBV4-3	NA	TRBJ2-2	NA	TGCGCCAGCAGCCAACCCGGTTGGGGGCAGGGCGGGGAGCTGTTTTTT	CASSQPGWGQGGELFF
TRBV10-3	TRBD2	TRBJ2-1	NA	TGTGCCATCAGTGATCAGCGGGGGGCCCACAATGAGCAGTTCTTC	CAISDQRGAHNEQFF
TRBV6-6	NA	TRBJ1-3	once	TGTGCCAGCAGTGTCAGGGTTGACGCTGGAAACACCATATATTTT	CASSVRVDAGNTIYF